Listed below are T cell receptor beta chains from one sample, sequenced in a study of T cell responses to AZD1222 COVID-19 vaccine. Sequenced by immunoSEQ multiplex PCR; TCRdb stores in-frame clones only, minus some. Here the sample spans some 100,000 clones, approximately 89% being singletons. The sequencing here drew on peripheral blood, taken 28 days after the second AZD1222 dose. Receptors were obtained from an adult who received the AZD1222 COVID-19 vaccine. Each CDR3 is given with its conserved first and last residue. Each record gives: CDR3 protein, V gene, J gene, D gene. The D gene is left open where the match is weak.

CDR3aa: CASIPPRGNRYSGNTIYF
v_gene: TRBV19
j_gene: TRBJ1-3
d_gene: -

CDR3aa: CASSLGTINTEAFF
v_gene: TRBV5-1
j_gene: TRBJ1-1
d_gene: -

CDR3aa: CASSQGLSGTSYNEQFF
v_gene: TRBV4-2
j_gene: TRBJ2-1
d_gene: TRBD2

CDR3aa: CASTLLGASSYEQYF
v_gene: TRBV28
j_gene: TRBJ2-7
d_gene: -

CDR3aa: CASRSAGTLSGANVLTF
v_gene: TRBV28
j_gene: TRBJ2-6
d_gene: -

CDR3aa: CASSFTGRNTEAFF
v_gene: TRBV27
j_gene: TRBJ1-1
d_gene: -

CDR3aa: CASSDKYREPNEKLFF
v_gene: TRBV2
j_gene: TRBJ1-4
d_gene: -

CDR3aa: CSVILAGGYKQYF
v_gene: TRBV29-1
j_gene: TRBJ2-7
d_gene: TRBD2

CDR3aa: CASSESLSLLSSYEQYF
v_gene: TRBV10-2
j_gene: TRBJ2-7
d_gene: -

CDR3aa: CASSLGGPGGGLETQYF
v_gene: TRBV7-2
j_gene: TRBJ2-5
d_gene: TRBD1

CDR3aa: CASRWGELEQYF
v_gene: TRBV28
j_gene: TRBJ2-7
d_gene: -

CDR3aa: CASSTGGGENTEAFF
v_gene: TRBV19
j_gene: TRBJ1-1
d_gene: -

CDR3aa: CASSLARGSDYGYTF
v_gene: TRBV7-9
j_gene: TRBJ1-2
d_gene: -

CDR3aa: CASSPPSLAGAGETQYF
v_gene: TRBV5-1
j_gene: TRBJ2-5
d_gene: TRBD2

CDR3aa: CSASLPGDGNQPQHF
v_gene: TRBV20-1
j_gene: TRBJ1-5
d_gene: -

CDR3aa: CAWSVTSGTDTQYF
v_gene: TRBV30
j_gene: TRBJ2-3
d_gene: TRBD2

CDR3aa: CASSPRGIGLGNTEAFF
v_gene: TRBV3-1/TRBV3-2
j_gene: TRBJ1-1
d_gene: -

CDR3aa: CASSFEAMTSPLHF
v_gene: TRBV6-5
j_gene: TRBJ1-6
d_gene: -

CDR3aa: CASSIGGQGGNEQFF
v_gene: TRBV19
j_gene: TRBJ2-1
d_gene: TRBD1

CDR3aa: CASSFGLAGGNTGELFF
v_gene: TRBV27
j_gene: TRBJ2-2
d_gene: TRBD2

CDR3aa: CASSFRGSSTDTQYF
v_gene: TRBV13
j_gene: TRBJ2-3
d_gene: -

CDR3aa: CASTRVGTYEQYF
v_gene: TRBV13
j_gene: TRBJ2-7
d_gene: -

CDR3aa: CSASRTAAFF
v_gene: TRBV20-1
j_gene: TRBJ1-1
d_gene: -

CDR3aa: CASSPLAGGPSWSGEQYF
v_gene: TRBV18
j_gene: TRBJ2-7
d_gene: TRBD2

CDR3aa: CASEGQGAGAEQFF
v_gene: TRBV2
j_gene: TRBJ2-1
d_gene: TRBD1

CDR3aa: CASLPEAFF
v_gene: TRBV19
j_gene: TRBJ1-1
d_gene: -

CDR3aa: CAWSGGFADNEQFF
v_gene: TRBV30
j_gene: TRBJ2-1
d_gene: -

CDR3aa: CSVESGYEQYF
v_gene: TRBV29-1
j_gene: TRBJ2-7
d_gene: -

CDR3aa: CASSFDGNYGYTF
v_gene: TRBV5-1
j_gene: TRBJ1-2
d_gene: -

CDR3aa: CASSFSRAEQFF
v_gene: TRBV13
j_gene: TRBJ2-1
d_gene: -

CDR3aa: CASNEMAGTYEQYF
v_gene: TRBV5-1
j_gene: TRBJ2-7
d_gene: -

CDR3aa: CASSYGQGRSYEQYF
v_gene: TRBV7-8
j_gene: TRBJ2-7
d_gene: TRBD1

CDR3aa: CAISELGGQGAGNTIYF
v_gene: TRBV10-3
j_gene: TRBJ1-3
d_gene: -

CDR3aa: CAWHSTVDGYTF
v_gene: TRBV30
j_gene: TRBJ1-2
d_gene: -

CDR3aa: CASSFGGSSYEQYF
v_gene: TRBV7-2
j_gene: TRBJ2-7
d_gene: -

CDR3aa: CASSLGRQPLNYGYTF
v_gene: TRBV5-8
j_gene: TRBJ1-2
d_gene: -

CDR3aa: CASSYGGGGNTEAFF
v_gene: TRBV6-6
j_gene: TRBJ1-1
d_gene: -

CDR3aa: CASSWGGRNYEQYF
v_gene: TRBV7-9
j_gene: TRBJ2-7
d_gene: TRBD2

CDR3aa: CAISGQGNTEAFF
v_gene: TRBV10-3
j_gene: TRBJ1-1
d_gene: TRBD1

CDR3aa: CASSGQGWTEAFF
v_gene: TRBV12-3/TRBV12-4
j_gene: TRBJ1-1
d_gene: TRBD1

CDR3aa: CASSLGGGNEKLFF
v_gene: TRBV5-1
j_gene: TRBJ1-4
d_gene: -

CDR3aa: CATSRVAGSSYNSPLHF
v_gene: TRBV15
j_gene: TRBJ1-6
d_gene: -

CDR3aa: CASSPTGGGTEAFF
v_gene: TRBV18
j_gene: TRBJ1-1
d_gene: TRBD1

CDR3aa: CASTVGTRGTGELFF
v_gene: TRBV19
j_gene: TRBJ2-2
d_gene: -

CDR3aa: CAWSVQTGYEQYF
v_gene: TRBV30
j_gene: TRBJ2-7
d_gene: -

CDR3aa: CASSYTDWYSNQPQHF
v_gene: TRBV6-6
j_gene: TRBJ1-5
d_gene: -

CDR3aa: CASSVFNYGQEERGYTF
v_gene: TRBV5-5
j_gene: TRBJ1-2
d_gene: -

CDR3aa: CATSSEVSSSYNEQFF
v_gene: TRBV24-1
j_gene: TRBJ2-1
d_gene: -

CDR3aa: CAISEVSGRSGELFF
v_gene: TRBV10-3
j_gene: TRBJ2-2
d_gene: -

CDR3aa: CASRPGLVSTDTQYF
v_gene: TRBV6-5
j_gene: TRBJ2-3
d_gene: -

CDR3aa: CASSSTSGGGTDTQYF
v_gene: TRBV18
j_gene: TRBJ2-3
d_gene: TRBD2

CDR3aa: CASREPGLLREQYF
v_gene: TRBV25-1
j_gene: TRBJ2-7
d_gene: -

CDR3aa: CASSPPRTDREKTQYF
v_gene: TRBV18
j_gene: TRBJ2-5
d_gene: -

CDR3aa: CASSPPGQGARKLFF
v_gene: TRBV5-5
j_gene: TRBJ1-4
d_gene: TRBD1

CDR3aa: CASSEARRTGVVEQYF
v_gene: TRBV2
j_gene: TRBJ2-7
d_gene: -

CDR3aa: CASSQDMRARTF
v_gene: TRBV3-1/TRBV3-2
j_gene: TRBJ1-2
d_gene: -

CDR3aa: CASSRYRVNYEQYF
v_gene: TRBV28
j_gene: TRBJ2-7
d_gene: -